The 26 T cell receptor beta chains in this list originate from one sample, sequenced in a study of tumor-infiltrating lymphocytes in primary liver carcinoma. Total RNA (roughly 530 ng) served as template for TCR beta cDNA synthesis primed by a constant-region primer. ARM-PCR, slightly modified, supplied the TCR beta libraries through three nested multiplex PCR rounds. TRBV1-TRBV30 forward primers paired with a C-beta reverse primer drove the first two PCR rounds, around 9 cycles each. TCRdb re-analysed the multiplex PCR reads in MiXCR, keeping a single row per CDR3 protein. This table holds approximately 340,000 distinct CDR3 sequences, 65% found once. Germline DNA was also extracted, and blood RNA was taken from unsorted whole blood. The sequenced material came from peripheral blood. These receptors were obtained from a man aged 40-49 years with primary liver carcinoma and hepatitis B virus infection.

This clonotype showed up many times. This sequence joins TRBV4-1 and TRBJ2-7; 8 bases match TRBD1. V gave up 0 bases and J gave up 8 bases; unmatched junction bases: 12. Germline V gives CDR1 MGHRA, CDR2 YSYEKL. The CDR3 covers 16 residues. CDR3 sequence: CASSQEGTGGTLKQYF. As DNA, the CDR3 is TGCGCCAGCAGCCAAGAAGGAACAGGGGGGACCCTGAAGCAGTACTTC.

Worth noting for this clonotype: A much larger clone sits a single nucleotide away, making a read error possible. The rearrangement uses TRBV4-2 and TRBJ2-3, with D perhaps TRBD2 (6 bases). The germline V gene has CDR1 LGHNA and CDR2 YNFKEQ. The CDR3 totals 17 residues. The CDR3 region has the DNA TGTGCCAGCAGGCAAGACCCCTCTTCGGGGGGCACAGATACGCAGTATTTT. Protein sequence: CASRQDPSSGGTDTQYF.

This clonotype was seen many times. The V gene is TRBV11-2, the J gene TRBJ2-2; 9 bases align to TRBD1. CDR1 and CDR2 from the germline V gene are SGHAT and FQNNGV. This CDR3 region has 14 residues. V dropped 8 bases and J dropped 8; count of bases not matched to a gene: 9. The CDR3 nucleotides are TGTGCCAGCGGCCGAATACAGGGGGCTGGGGAGCTGTTTTTT. Protein sequence: CASGRIQGAGELFF. Looking up the rest from reference TRBV11-2 and TRBJ2-2 gives the full variable domain: EAGVAQSPRYKIIEKRQSVAFWCNPISGHATLYWYQQILGQGPKLLIQFQNNGVVDDSQLPKDRFSAERLKGVDSTLKIQPAKLEDSAVYLCASGRIQGAGELFFGEGSRLTVL.

The sample holds many counts of this clonotype. This chain connects TRBV12-3 or TRBV12-4 to TRBJ2-1; a possible D gene is TRBD1 (5 bases). The CDR3 is made up of 15 amino acids. Trimming left V 10 bases short and J 2 bases short, with 18 bases between. The CDR3 region is CATVLGTGTYNEQFF. The CDR3 DNA follows: TGTGCCACCGTCCTTGGCACAGGAACCTACAATGAGCAGTTCTTC.

A remark on this clonotype: Being one base from a much bigger clone, this may be a read error. The chain carries TRBV6-1 and TRBJ1-6; 10 bases fit TRBD1. The CDR3 extends over 15 amino acids. Germline V gives CDR1 MNHNS, CDR2 SASEGT. The CDR3 DNA reads TGTGCCAGCAGGACAGGGGGCTCCTATAATTCACCCCTCTACTTT. Amino acids: CASRTGGSYNSPLYF.

This clonotype appeared a single time. The junction differs from germline at one of its ends, possibly a read error. The rearrangement links TRBV29-1 to TRBJ2-1, with 7 positions matching TRBD1. CDR3 size: 16 residues. Germline values: CDR1 SQVTM, CDR2 ANQGSEA. CDR3 protein: CSIEDPDRSPYNEQFF. The DNA for the CDR3 is TGCAGCATTGAAGATCCGGACAGGTCACCCTACAATGAGCAGTTCTTC.

This clonotype was seen repeatedly, ten times or more. The chain's CDR3 is CASSPSWTGPEQYF. CDR3 coding DNA: TGTGCCAGCAGCCCGTCTTGGACAGGGCCCGAGCAGTACTTC. The rearrangement links TRBV11-2 to TRBJ2-7, with TRBD1 matching 8 bases. The CDR3 runs 14 residues. Germline CDR1 and CDR2: SGHAT and FQNNGV. The V gene end was trimmed by 5 bases and the J gene end by 6 bases; junction bases not matched to a gene: 9.

Notes on this clonotype: Compared with germline, one end of the junction differs, possibly owing to a read error. V is TRBV5-4 and J is TRBJ2-5; 9 positions match TRBD1. From germline, CDR1 is SGHNT and CDR2 YYREEE (reference sequence). The CDR3 covers 13 residues. The CDR3, as DNA: TGTGCCAGCAACTTGGACAGGGGAAAGAACCAGTACTTC. Protein: CASNLDRGKNQYF. Full variable domain (remainder filled in from reference TRBV5-4 and TRBJ2-5): ETGVTQSPTHLIKTRGQQVTLRCSSQSGHNTVSWYQQALGQGPQFIFQYYREEENGRGNFPPRFSGLQFPNYSSELNVNALELDDSALYLCASNLDRGKNQYFGPGTRLLVL.

A word on this clonotype: A clone one base away is much larger, so this may be a read error. V gene TRBV5-4 combines with J gene TRBJ2-7; 7 positions match TRBD2. The germline gives CDR1 SGHNT, CDR2 YYREEE (reference sequence). The CDR3 extends over 13 amino acids. V dropped 4 bases and J dropped 5; count of bases not matched to a gene: 6. In nucleotides, the CDR3 is TGTGCCAGCAGCGCGGGAGCCTACAACGAGCAGTACTTC. This encodes CASSAGAYNEQYF. Full variable domain (missing parts from reference TRBV5-4 and TRBJ2-7): ETGVTQSPTHLIKTRGQQVTLRCSSQSGHNTVSWYQQALGQGPQFIFQYYREEENGRGNFPPRFSGLQFPNYSSELNVNALELDDSALYLCASSAGAYNEQYFGPGTRLTVT.

Concerning this clonotype: At one end, the junction sequence differs from germline, possibly due to a read error. The V and J genes are TRBV4-1 and TRBJ1-2, with unresolved D. The CDR3 loop spans 15 amino acids. Germline V lookup: CDR1 MGHRA, CDR2 YSYEKL. The CDR3 region has the DNA TGTGCCAACAGCCAGGCGGCGGCTTCGTCCTATGGCTACACCTTC. Translation: CANSQAAASSYGYTF.

This clonotype has a handful of counts. The junction differs from germline at one of its ends, possibly a read error. V is TRBV6-6 and J is TRBJ2-1; 11 bases are a match to TRBD2. The CDR3 contains 18 residues. CDR1 and CDR2 (germline): MNHNY, SVGAGI (reference sequence). The CDR3 coding sequence is TGTGCCAGCAGTTTAGGGGTAGCGGGAGGGCCGTTTTACAATGAGCAGTTGTTC. Translation gives CASSLGVAGGPFYNEQLF.

This chain connects TRBV10-3 to TRBJ1-3; no clear D gene. Trimming left V 0 bases short and J 4 bases short, with 22 bases between. CDR1 and CDR2 (germline): ENHRY, SYGVKD. This CDR3 spans 19 amino acids. The CDR3 sequence: CAISESSVPFSGEGNTIYF. CDR3 DNA sequence: TGTGCCATCAGTGAGTCGAGTGTCCCCTTTAGTGGAGAAGGAAACACCATATATTTT.

As to this clonotype: Since a much larger clone is just one base distant, this may be a read error. CDR3 nucleotides: TGTGCCATCAGCAGGGGGAATGAGCGGTTCTTC. Translated, it gives CAISRGNERFF. The chain combines TRBV10-3 with TRBJ2-1; 7 bases fit TRBD1. The CDR3 is 11 residues long. The V gene's germline CDR1 is ENHRY and CDR2 SYGVKD.

V and J are TRBV5-4 and TRBJ2-2, with D unresolved. Deletions cut 4 bases from V and 3 bases from J, with 10 bases between. CDR1 and CDR2 (germline): SGHNT, YYREEE (reference sequence). The CDR3 totals 14 residues. CDR3 bases: TGTGCCAGCAGCATGGCCGGGCACACCGGGGAGCTGTTTTTT. This sequence encodes CASSMAGHTGELFF.

With regard to this clonotype: The conserved closing phenylalanine or tryptophan is absent in this CDR3, likely reflecting a read error. The chain combines TRBV4-1 with TRBJ2-2, with a possible D match to TRBD2 (5 bases). The CDR3 extends over 14 amino acids. CDR1 is MGHRA, CDR2 YSYEKL, per germline. The CDR3 loop reads CASSQEDNTGELFY. As DNA, the CDR3 is TGCGCCAGCAGCCAAGAAGATAACACCGGGGAACTGTTTTAT.

The sample holds many counts of this clonotype. The rearrangement joins TRBV6-6 to TRBJ2-7; D is undetermined. CDR1 is MNHNY and CDR2 is SVGAGI in the germline V gene (reference sequence). V dropped 6 bases and J dropped 2 bases, with 8 bases sitting between them. There are 12 residues in the CDR3. This CDR3 is CASSLDPYEQYF. The CDR3 DNA follows: TGTGCCAGCAGCCTAGACCCCTACGAGCAGTACTTC.

About this clonotype itself: Just one base apart from a much larger clone, this may be a read error. V and J are TRBV4-1 and TRBJ1-1; tentatively, D is TRBD1 (5 bases). The germline CDR1 and CDR2 sequences are MGHRA and YSYEKL. Deletions cut 0 bases from V and 9 bases from J, with 14 bases between. The CDR3 has 14 residues. The CDR3 spells CASSQDRFEGQAFF. The DNA of the CDR3 is TGCGCCAGCAGCCAAGATCGGTTTGAGGGACAAGCTTTCTTT.

V is TRBV12-3 or TRBV12-4 and J is TRBJ1-2; TRBD1 might be the D (5 bases). Trimming stripped 7 bases from V and 6 bases from J, with 21 bases between. The CDR3 has 15 amino acids. CDR3 amino acids: CASTTSQGRNHGYTF. The DNA for the CDR3 is TGTGCCAGCACTACCTCTCAGGGCCGCAACCATGGCTACACCTTC.

Worth noting for this clonotype: Compared with germline, one end of the junction differs, possibly owing to a read error. The V gene is TRBV28, the J gene TRBJ1-2; D is uncertain. CDR1 is MDHEN and CDR2 is SYDVKM in the germline V gene. The CDR3 loop spans 12 amino acids. CDR3 DNA: TGTGCCAGCAGTTTATCGGCGTATGGCTACATCTTC. It codes for CASSLSAYGYIF.

With respect to this clonotype: Given a much more abundant clone one base away, this may be a read error. The V call is TRBV10-3, the J call TRBJ2-1, with 7 positions matching TRBD2. CDR3 length: 13 amino acids. CDR1 is ENHRY, CDR2 SYGVKD, per germline. The CDR3 here is CTISVASGNEQFF. In nucleotides, the CDR3 is TGTACCATCAGTGTTGCTAGCGGAAATGAGCAGTTCTTC.

The sample holds many counts of this clonotype. The V gene is TRBV11-2, the J gene TRBJ2-3; tentative D call: TRBD1 (5 bases). Germline CDR1 reads SGHAT; CDR2 reads FQNNGV. Trimming stripped 0 bases from V and 5 bases from J, with 15 bases between. The CDR3 is made up of 16 amino acids. The CDR3 sequence: CASSLDGQAFVDTQYF. CDR3 coding DNA: TGTGCCAGCAGCTTAGATGGACAAGCCTTCGTAGATACGCAGTATTTT.

This clonotype was detected many times. This CDR3 reads CASSSLGAYGYTF. The CDR3 coding sequence is TGTGCCAGCAGCTCACTGGGGGCCTATGGCTACACCTTC. The chain recombines TRBV11-1 with TRBJ1-2, with D maybe TRBD1 (6 bases). V was shortened by 4 bases and J by 4 bases, with 10 bases between the two germline ends. The CDR3 is 13 amino acids. Germline V gene data show CDR1 as SGHAT and CDR2 as FQDESV (reference sequence).

The V call is TRBV11-2, the J call TRBJ2-7; D perhaps matches TRBD2 (6 bases). Germline CDR1 and CDR2: SGHAT and FQNNGV. Between the trimmed V and J ends, which lost 5 bases and 7 bases, there was a span of 18 bases. This CDR3 comprises 14 residues. This CDR3 is CASSPSGLSLEQYF. The CDR3 DNA follows: TGTGCCAGCAGCCCCAGCGGGCTTTCCTTGGAGCAGTACTTC.

This clonotype was counted a single time. This sequence may be a read error, since a much larger clone differs from it by one base. The V gene is TRBV4-2, the J gene TRBJ1-1; no clear D. The CDR3 is made up of 15 amino acids. Germline CDR1 is LGHNA and CDR2 is YNFKEQ. The V end lost 1 base, the J end lost 1 base, and 10 bases lay between the germline ends. The CDR3 protein is CASSQGGYPNTEAFF. In DNA, the CDR3 is TGTGCCAGCAGCCAAGGGGGATACCCGAACACTGAAGCTTTCTTT.

The chain couples TRBV14 to TRBJ2-2, with D uncertain. Germline V gene lookup returns CDR1 SGHDN and CDR2 FVKESK. The CDR3 covers 13 residues. V gave up 2 bases and J gave up 3 bases, with 4 bases separating them. CDR3 sequence reads: CASSQRYTGELFF. As DNA, the CDR3 is TGTGCCAGCAGCCAACGATACACCGGGGAGCTGTTTTTT.

In regard to this clonotype: Lacking the conserved final phenylalanine or tryptophan, this CDR3 likely reflects a read error. The chain links TRBV4-1 to TRBJ2-7, with D perhaps TRBD2 (6 bases). With 1 base removed from V and 3 bases from J, the gap between germline ends came to 25 bases. The CDR3 length is 19 residues. Per the germline V gene, CDR1 is MGHRA and CDR2 is YSYEKL. The CDR3 here is CASSQVLANSADYRYEQYS. CDR3 nucleotides: TGCGCCAGCAGCCAAGTGCTCGCTAATTCTGCGGACTATCGCTACGAGCAGTACTCC.